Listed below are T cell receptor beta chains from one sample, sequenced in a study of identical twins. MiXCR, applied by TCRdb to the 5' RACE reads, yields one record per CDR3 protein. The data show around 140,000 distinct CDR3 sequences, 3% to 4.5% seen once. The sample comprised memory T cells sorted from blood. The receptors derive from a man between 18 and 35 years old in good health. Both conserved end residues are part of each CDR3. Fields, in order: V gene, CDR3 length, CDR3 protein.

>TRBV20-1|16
CSARPSGLINTGELFF
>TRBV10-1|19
CASSEGVAGVPSSYNEQFF
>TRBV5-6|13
CASSFGPNQPQHF
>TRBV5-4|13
CASSPVNGDTQYF
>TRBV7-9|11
CASSRTPNWFF
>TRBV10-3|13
CAIRGQTDNEQFF
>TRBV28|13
CASERSGAYEQYF
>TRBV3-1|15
CASSSGGSRVNIQYF
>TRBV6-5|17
CASSYSISRTGTGELFF
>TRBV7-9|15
CASSLWGIENSPLHF
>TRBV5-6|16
CASSLGLGLATREQFF
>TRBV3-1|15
CASSLQTLGVNEQFF
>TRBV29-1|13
CSIRSSGVLVQFF
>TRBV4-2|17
CASSQDPRPFSGNTIYF
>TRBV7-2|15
CASSLRGPGTDTQYF
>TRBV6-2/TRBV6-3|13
CASSYSSSYGYTF
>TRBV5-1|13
CASYRLDNNEQFF
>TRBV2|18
CASREDFYRDRSTGELFF
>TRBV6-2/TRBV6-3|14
CASSFTSGINEQYF
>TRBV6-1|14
CASSEWGWKSPLHF
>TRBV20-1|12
CSARVPPDTQYF
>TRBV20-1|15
CSARGEGQINEKLFF
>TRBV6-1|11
CASRKEETQYF
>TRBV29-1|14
CSVATLSSYNEQFF
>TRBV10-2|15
CASRALAGVPGELFF
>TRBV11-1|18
CASSQGVSGDPNTGELFF
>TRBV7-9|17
CASDTQGRGGSYNEQFF
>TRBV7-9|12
CASSSLNSPLHF
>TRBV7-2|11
CASSPGAGYTF
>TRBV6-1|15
CASSVEVQRYNEQFF
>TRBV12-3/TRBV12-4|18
CASSSEAGRLAGSGELFF
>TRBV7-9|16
CASSLWTGKQPHEQFF
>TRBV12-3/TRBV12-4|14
CASSVAGATNIQYF
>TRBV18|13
CASSPKRPGELFF
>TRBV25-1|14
CASSDILTGGEQYF
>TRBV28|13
CASSFDYTGELFF
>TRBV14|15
CASSQYRGPYNEQFF
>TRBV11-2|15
CASSLTGGSFYEQYF
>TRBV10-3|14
CAIRDIESTDTQYF
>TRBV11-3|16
CASSGGQVQYQETQYF
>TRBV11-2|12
CASSFQAAGPFF
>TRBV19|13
CASSPRTYGELFF
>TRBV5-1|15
CASSLEGALGNEQFF
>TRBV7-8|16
CASSLATGTSGNEQFF
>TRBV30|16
CAWSVGGQSNTGELFF
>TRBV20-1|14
CSAAPSGGKNIQYF
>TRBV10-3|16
CAISRDYPTITGELFF
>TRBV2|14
CASSQPGVRETQYF